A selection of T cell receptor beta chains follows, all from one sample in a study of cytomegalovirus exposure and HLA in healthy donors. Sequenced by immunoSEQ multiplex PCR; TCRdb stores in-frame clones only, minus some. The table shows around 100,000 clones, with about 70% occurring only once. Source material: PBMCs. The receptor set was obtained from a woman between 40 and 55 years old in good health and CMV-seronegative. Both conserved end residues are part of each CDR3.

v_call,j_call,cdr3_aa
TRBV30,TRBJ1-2,CAWSVRAGGYYGYTF
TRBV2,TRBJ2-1,CASRAVSSYNEQFF
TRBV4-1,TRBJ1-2,CASSQLSDIYGYTF
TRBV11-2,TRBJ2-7,CASSLTGVYAQYF
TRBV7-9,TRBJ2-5,CSGGTNQETQYF
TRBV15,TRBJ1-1,CATSSTYRDRVIGTEAFF
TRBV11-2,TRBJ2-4,CASSLAGLSVNIQYF
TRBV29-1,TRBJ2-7,CSVTRGLAYEQYF
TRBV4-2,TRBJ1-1,CASSQILGSEAFF
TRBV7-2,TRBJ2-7,CASSSQRFGEQYF
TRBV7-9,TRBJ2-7,CASSSTGATISYEQYF
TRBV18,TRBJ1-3,CASSATSGNTIYF
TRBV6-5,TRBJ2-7,CASTEMTGPFHEQYF
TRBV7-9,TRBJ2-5,CASSVRGGLETQYF
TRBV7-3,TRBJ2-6,CASSSPLSGANVLTF
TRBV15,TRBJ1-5,CATSRDRLNQPQHF
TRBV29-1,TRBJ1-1,CSAEKGSGTEAFF
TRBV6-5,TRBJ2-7,CASSSGTGEVYEQYF
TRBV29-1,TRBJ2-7,CSVGDTSYEQYF
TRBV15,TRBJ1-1,CATSRDRSGGTEAFF
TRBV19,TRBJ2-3,CASSKLVGATDTQYF
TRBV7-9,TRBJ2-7,CSSSLGPNEQYF
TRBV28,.,CASSFQLAGEGTTDEQYF
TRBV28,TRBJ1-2,CASTPPAGGGGYTF
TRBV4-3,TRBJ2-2,CASSPTKAGSVTGELFF
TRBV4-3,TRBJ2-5,CASSQVLAGVEETQYF
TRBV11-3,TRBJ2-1,CASSPGTSGTYNEQFF
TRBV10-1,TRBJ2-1,CASSANSDKQFF
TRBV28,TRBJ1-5,CASSLRQINQPQHF
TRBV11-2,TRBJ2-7,CASSVGKRLHEQYF
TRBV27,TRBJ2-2,CASSMTSGFTGELFF
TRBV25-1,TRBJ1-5,CASSGTGDNQPQHF
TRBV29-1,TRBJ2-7,CSVELAGVYEQYF
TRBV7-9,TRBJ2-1,CASSIGPEQFF
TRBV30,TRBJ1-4,CASNRGSTNEKLFF
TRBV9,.,CASSLTSGGHYEQYF
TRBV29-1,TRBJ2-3,CSVVPSGNTDTQYF